What follows describes a single TCR beta chain. The antigen remains undetermined. The data derive from a study of CD8+ T cells in alopecia areata. Stated treatment: oral pan-JAK inhibitor, 5-10 mg twice daily. Isolated RNA was reverse transcribed into cDNA used as the sequencing template. Using immunoSEQ multiplex PCR, the repertoire was profiled, and TCRdb retains in-frame clones only, with some absent. The sample yields 150,000 to 200,000 clones, roughly 62% seen once. Study findings and constraints: Under tofacitinib, fewer expanded CD8+ clones appeared among the top 100 scalp clones. Normal scalp showed lower clonality than lesional scalp, especially alopecia totalis/universalis.

The clonotype originates from a human donor with alopecia areata. Sequences were derived from CD8+ T cells sorted from blood, sampled at week 24, from a patient treated with tofacitinib.

Written as DNA, the CDR3 is TGTGCCAGCAGAGGCGGGGGGAACACCGGGGAGCTGTTTTTT. Translated, it gives CASRGGGNTGELFF. This sequence joins TRBV6-5 and TRBJ2-2, with 7 bases lining up with TRBD2. CDR1 is MNHEY, CDR2 SVGAGI, per germline. With V trimmed by 6 bases and J by 1 base, 2 bases remained unmatched. CDR3 length: 14 residues.